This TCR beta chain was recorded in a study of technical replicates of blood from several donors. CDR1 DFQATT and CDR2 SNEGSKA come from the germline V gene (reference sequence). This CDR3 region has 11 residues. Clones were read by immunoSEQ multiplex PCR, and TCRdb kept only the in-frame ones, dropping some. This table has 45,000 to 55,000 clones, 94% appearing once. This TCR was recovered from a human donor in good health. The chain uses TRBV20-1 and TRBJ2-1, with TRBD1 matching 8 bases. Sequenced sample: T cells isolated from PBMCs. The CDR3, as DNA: TGCAGCTACAGGGGGTACAATGAGCAGTTCTTC. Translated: CSYRGYNEQFF.